This T cell receptor beta chain originates from a study of lymphopenia after photon versus proton radiotherapy. Study conclusions and caveats: Under photons, naive T cells and diversity fell while effector/memory populations rose. Post-nadir diversity loss with photons came from oligoclonal expansion, particularly CD8+ Temra cells. A bigger post-nadir fall in TCR diversity correlated inversely with survival time in deceased patients.

Clones were read by immunoSEQ multiplex PCR, and TCRdb kept only the in-frame ones, dropping some. The sample lists about 24,000 clones; roughly 80% were seen once. A word on this clone: What it recognizes is unknown.

Per the germline V gene, CDR1 is SGHTA and CDR2 is FQGNSA. V gave up 2 bases and J gave up 3 bases; unmatched junction bases: 2. The CDR3 length is 14 residues. The chain couples TRBV7-2 to TRBJ2-5, with 8 bases aligning to TRBD2. The sequenced sample was peripheral blood, obtained from a patient treated with proton-based radiotherapy. This TCR came from a woman between 70 and 85 years old with pancreatic cancer. The CDR3 nucleotides read TGTGCCAGCAGCTTACAAGCGGGGGAAGAGACCCAGTACTTC. Translation gives CASSLQAGEETQYF.